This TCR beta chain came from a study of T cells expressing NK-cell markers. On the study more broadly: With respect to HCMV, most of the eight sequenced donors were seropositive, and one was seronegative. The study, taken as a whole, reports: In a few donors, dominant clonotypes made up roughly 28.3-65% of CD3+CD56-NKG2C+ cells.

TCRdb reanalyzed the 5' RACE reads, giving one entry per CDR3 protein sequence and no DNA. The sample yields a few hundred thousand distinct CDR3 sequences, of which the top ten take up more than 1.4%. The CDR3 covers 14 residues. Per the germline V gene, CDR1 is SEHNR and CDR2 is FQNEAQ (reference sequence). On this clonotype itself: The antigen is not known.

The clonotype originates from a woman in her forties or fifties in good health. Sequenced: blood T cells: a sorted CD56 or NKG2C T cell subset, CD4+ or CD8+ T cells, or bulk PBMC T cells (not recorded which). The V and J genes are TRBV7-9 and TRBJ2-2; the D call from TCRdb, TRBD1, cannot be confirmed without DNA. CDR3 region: CASSWTGGTGELFF.